This T cell receptor beta chain was sequenced during a study of CD8+ T cells in alopecia areata. Sequencing relied on a cDNA template that was reverse transcribed from extracted RNA. Repertoires were generated with immunoSEQ multiplex PCR, while TCRdb's copy carries only in-frame clones and drops some. The sample consists of roughly 140,000 clones, 51% of them appearing once. The clonotype was recovered from a human donor with alopecia areata. The sample here was CD4+ T cells sorted from blood, taken at week 0.

The CDR3 DNA sequence: TGCAGCTTTCTCCAGGGGGCAGGCGAGCAGTACTTC. Translating gives CSFLQGAGEQYF. The chain combines TRBV29-1 with TRBJ2-7, with TRBD1 matching over 8 bases. The germline V gene encodes CDR1 SQVTM and CDR2 ANQGSEA. The CDR3 spans 12 residues. After removal of 8 bases from V and 6 bases from J, the junction contained 9 bases not matched to a gene.